Below are 5 T cell receptor beta chains sequenced from a single sample in a study of blood T cell repertoires in COVID-19. The table came from immunoSEQ multiplex PCR; TCRdb's copy has only in-frame clones and leaves some out. The profile shows under 35,000 clones, approximately 89% of them singletons. Sequenced material: peripheral blood. The source of these receptors is a human donor in a cohort sampled during active COVID-19.

This rearrangement joins TRBV7-2 to TRBJ2-1, with D perhaps matching TRBD1 (5 bases). This CDR3 contains 14 residues. The V end was cut by 2 bases, the J end by 10 bases, with 15 bases between. Per germline, CDR1 SGHTA and CDR2 FQGNSA. The CDR3 bases are TGTGCCAGCAGCTTAAGCCCAGGGCGAGGAGAGCAGTTCTTC. This sequence encodes CASSLSPGRGEQFF.

V and J are TRBV5-1 and TRBJ2-1, with 8 bases identical to TRBD2. CDR1 SGHRS and CDR2 YFSETQ come from the germline V gene. The CDR3 runs to 16 residues. After removal of 1 base from V and 4 bases from J, the junction contained 7 bases not matched to a gene. In DNA, the CDR3 is TGCGCCAGCAGCTTGTCACCGGGGGGGCAATACAATGAGCAGTTCTTC. Translating it yields CASSLSPGGQYNEQFF.

The rearrangement joins TRBV28 to TRBJ2-1, with 9 bases fitting TRBD1. The germline V gene encodes CDR1 MDHEN and CDR2 SYDVKM. The CDR3 is 16 residues long. Trimming removed 5 bases from V and 6 bases from J; junction bases left unmatched: 11. CDR3 in amino acids: CASSPIGQGKINEQFF. The CDR3 DNA is TGTGCCAGCAGTCCGATTGGACAGGGGAAGATCAATGAGCAGTTCTTC.

The V and J genes are TRBV29-1 and TRBJ1-2; TRBD1 agrees at 11 bases. The CDR3 is 15 residues long. Germline values: CDR1 SQVTM, CDR2 ANQGSEA. Here the CDR3 reads CIPPDRGLSDYGYTF. For the CDR3, the DNA is TGCATCCCCCCGGACAGGGGGCTTTCCGACTATGGCTACACCTTC.

The J gene is TRBJ2-7, the V gene TRBV5-1; tentatively, D is TRBD2 (6 bases). V shed 5 bases and J shed 4 bases, with 10 bases lying between them. The length of the CDR3 is 12 residues. Germline V gene sequence: CDR1 SGHRS, CDR2 YFSETQ. CDR3 sequence reads: CASSGSGYEQYF. For the CDR3, the DNA is TGCGCCAGCAGTGGTAGCGGATACGAGCAGTACTTC.